This is a list of T cell receptor beta chains from one sample in a study of spatial heterogeneity in lung cancer. TCRdb passed the 5' RACE reads through MiXCR, listing each CDR3 protein once. The sample yields 40,000 to 45,000 distinct CDR3 sequences, roughly 13% seen once. This material consisted of PBMCs, taken at surgery. Receptors originate from a male donor with early-stage non-small cell lung cancer. Both conserved end residues are part of each CDR3.

TRBV20-1,TRBJ2-7,CSVVRRHEQYF
TRBV10-3,TRBJ2-5,CAISESRLAIETQYF
TRBV3-1,TRBJ2-5,CASSQFGKETQYF
TRBV12-3/TRBV12-4,TRBJ2-7,CASSFGSYEQYF
TRBV20-1,TRBJ2-2,CSARLDRGTGELFF
TRBV12-3/TRBV12-4,TRBJ1-1,CASSFSGTNTEAFF
TRBV5-1,TRBJ2-7,CASSLETSGAYEQYF
TRBV21-1,TRBJ1-5,CASSNFRQGNQPQHF
TRBV29-1,TRBJ2-2,CSVAPTNTGELFF
TRBV29-1,TRBJ2-3,CSPGTFSDTQYF
TRBV24-1,TRBJ1-5,CATQGISNQPQHF
TRBV10-3,TRBJ1-2,CAISETAGGASYGYTF
TRBV6-6,TRBJ1-4,CASSYSLREKLFF
TRBV20-1,TRBJ1-3,CSARTQGAGNTIYF
TRBV29-1,TRBJ1-4,CSVVTPATNEKLFF
TRBV7-3,TRBJ2-2,CASSQIAGGLTGELFF
TRBV9,TRBJ1-1,CASSPEEGTEAFF
TRBV25-1,TRBJ2-3,CASSALDRSTDTQYF
TRBV25-1,TRBJ2-5,CASKPDREETQYF
TRBV5-1,TRBJ2-5,CASSLVHLQETQYF
TRBV29-1,TRBJ1-2,CSGGQGNYGYTF
TRBV6-1,TRBJ2-2,CASSGRAVANTGELFF
TRBV7-9,TRBJ2-7,CASSLALAGAYEQYF
TRBV6-5,TRBJ1-2,CASSTRRGGSDYGYTF
TRBV7-2,TRBJ1-1,CASRPLGNTEAFF
TRBV20-1,TRBJ2-3,CSARVLQGTDTQYF
TRBV18,TRBJ2-7,CASSRSSFYEQYF
TRBV7-2,TRBJ2-1,CASSLNPGRWGFF
TRBV7-9,TRBJ2-3,CASSPMADTQYF